Below, 31 T cell receptor beta chains from the same sample are listed, as sequenced in a study of T cell responses to AZD1222 COVID-19 vaccine. The assay was immunoSEQ multiplex PCR, and TCRdb's table has in-frame clones only and misses some. The data show 93,000 or so clones, roughly 91% seen once. The sequencing used peripheral blood, collected on day 0 of AZD1222 vaccination. Receptor source: an adult in good health.

The genes are TRBV6-2 or TRBV6-3 and TRBJ2-3, with 10 bases fitting TRBD1. J was trimmed by 3 bases and V by 2 bases; bases with no gene match: 5. Germline CDR1 and CDR2: MNHEY and SVGEGT. The CDR3 covers 16 residues. This CDR3 reads CASSYVPGQGTDTQYF. The CDR3 DNA follows: TGTGCCAGCAGTTACGTACCGGGACAGGGGACAGATACGCAGTATTTT.

J is TRBJ2-3 and V is TRBV3-1 (or the pseudogene TRBV3-2), with 9 bases aligning to TRBD2. The V segment lost 4 bases and the J segment 6 bases; nucleotides outside the gene matches: 14. The CDR3 sequence is 17 residues long. The germline V gene encodes CDR1 LGHDT and CDR2 YNNKEL (reference sequence). The CDR3 sequence is CASSPGARASGADTQYF. For the CDR3, the DNA is TGTGCCAGCAGCCCCGGAGCTCGCGCTAGCGGGGCTGATACGCAGTATTTT.

This clone was seen just once. The genes are TRBV19 and TRBJ2-5; 7 positions match TRBD2. CDR3 length: 15 amino acids. Unmatched junction bases numbered 11, after V lost 3 bases and J lost 7 bases. CDR1 is LNHDA, CDR2 SQIVND, per germline (reference sequence). CDR3 nucleotide sequence: TGTGCCAGTAGTATGGGTGGAAGGACGGGGGGGACCCAGTACTTC. This sequence encodes CASSMGGRTGGTQYF.

V is TRBV23-1 and J is TRBJ2-1; D is ambiguous. TRBV23-1 is given ORF status, its function remaining uncertain. Trimming took off 4 bases at V and 5 bases at J, with 6 bases between the two ends. The CDR3 length is 12 residues. This chain's CDR3 is CASSPRDNEQFF. The DNA of the CDR3 is TGCGCCAGCAGTCCTCGGGACAATGAGCAGTTCTTC.

This clone was counted a single time. The chain is built from TRBV30 and TRBJ1-6, with 7 bases matching TRBD1. Trimming removed 5 bases from V and 7 bases from J; junction bases left unmatched: 8. This CDR3 is 14 amino acids long. The V gene's germline CDR1 is GTSNPN and CDR2 SVGIG (reference sequence). The CDR3 region has the DNA TGTGCCTGGGACCGGGACAGAGTAAATTCACCCCTCCACTTT. It yields the protein CAWDRDRVNSPLHF.

V usage is TRBV9 and J usage is TRBJ2-7; D possibly uses TRBD1 or TRBD2 (6 bases each). Germline CDR1 is SGDLS and CDR2 is YYNGEE. This CDR3 is built from 15 residues. Trimming cost V 2 bases and J 0 bases, with 12 bases left between them. Here the CDR3 reads CASSVTGALSYEQYF. In DNA form, the CDR3 reads TGTGCCAGCAGCGTTACGGGGGCCCTCTCCTACGAGCAGTACTTC. The entire variable domain, with the rest obtained from reference TRBV9 and TRBJ2-7, is as follows: DSGVTQTPKHLITATGQRVTLRCSPRSGDLSVYWYQQSLDQGLQFLIQYYNGEERAKGNILERFSAQQFPDLHSELNLSSLELGDSALYFCASSVTGALSYEQYFGPGTRLTVT.

V and J are TRBV5-1 and TRBJ1-1, with 7 positions matching TRBD1. Germline V lookup: CDR1 SGHRS, CDR2 YFSETQ. CDR3 length: 15 amino acids. V was clipped by 1 base and J by 6 bases; unmatched bases: 9. The CDR3 DNA is TGCGCCAGCAGCTTGTTACAGGGGCGACAGGCTGAAGCTTTCTTT. The encoded protein is CASSLLQGRQAEAFF.

The chain uses TRBV10-2 and TRBJ2-7, with 11 bases lining up with TRBD2. Germline CDR1 reads WSHSY; CDR2 reads SAAADI. J lost 3 bases, V lost 4 bases, and 2 bases had no gene match. There are 14 residues in the CDR3. The chain's CDR3 is CASSGLAGGYEQYF. The CDR3 DNA reads as TGCGCCAGCAGTGGTCTAGCGGGGGGCTACGAGCAGTACTTC.

The chain couples TRBV14 to TRBJ1-4, with 7 bases matching TRBD1. The germline gives CDR1 SGHDN, CDR2 FVKESK. CDR3 size: 15 residues. Germline trimming cut 2 bases from V and 5 bases from J; bases unmatched to any gene: 5. In DNA form, the CDR3 reads TGTGCCAGCAGCCAACAGACAGGGTACAATGAAAAACTGTTTTTT. It codes for CASSQQTGYNEKLFF. The complete variable domain, with remaining parts taken from reference TRBV14 and TRBJ1-4, reads EAGVTQFPSHSVIEKGQTVTLRCDPISGHDNLYWYRRVMGKEIKFLLHFVKESKQDESGMPNNRFLAERTGGTYSTLKVQPAELEDSGVYFCASSQQTGYNEKLFFGSGTQLSVL.

This chain links TRBV20-1 with TRBJ2-2; D gene unclear. The CDR3 consists of 11 residues. Germline values: CDR1 DFQATT, CDR2 SNEGSKA (reference sequence). Trimming removed 5 bases at V and 3 bases at J, with 4 bases between. This chain's CDR3 is CSADYTGELFF. The CDR3 DNA reads as TGCAGTGCTGATTACACCGGGGAGCTGTTTTTT.

This clone has just a few counts. The chain recombines TRBV6-5 with TRBJ2-7; maybe TRBD1 (6 bases). The CDR3 spans 14 residues. Germline loops: CDR1 MNHEY, CDR2 SVGAGI. Trimming removed 6 bases from V and 5 bases from J, with 17 bases in between. The CDR3 nucleotides read TGTGCCAGCAGCGCTATCGACAGGATCCACGAGCAGTACTTC. Protein sequence: CASSAIDRIHEQYF.

This sequence joins TRBV7-6 and TRBJ1-4; D unresolved. With 2 bases removed from V and 7 bases from J, the gap between germline ends came to 23 bases. The V gene's germline CDR1 is SGHVS and CDR2 FNYEAQ. This CDR3 is 18 amino acids long. The CDR3 DNA is TGTGCCAGCAGCTTAAACCCCAGAATCTTGGTCCTTCCTGAAAAACTGTTTTTT. Its protein is CASSLNPRILVLPEKLFF.

This chain joins TRBV9 and TRBJ1-5; TRBD1 aligns across 8 bases. Germline CDR1 SGDLS, CDR2 YYNGEE. The V gene end was trimmed by 3 bases and the J gene end by 5 bases; junction bases not matched to a gene: 4. This CDR3 region has 14 residues. The CDR3 spells CASSGTGTDQPQHF. For the CDR3, the DNA is TGTGCCAGCAGCGGGACAGGGACAGATCAGCCCCAGCATTTT.

The chain couples TRBV9 to TRBJ2-1; tentatively, D is TRBD1 (6 bases). The CDR3 has 14 residues. Trimming stripped 6 bases from V and 5 bases from J, with 15 bases between. From germline, CDR1 is SGDLS and CDR2 YYNGEE. CDR3 amino acids: CASNKQGFHNEQFF. The CDR3 DNA follows: TGTGCCAGCAACAAACAGGGATTCCACAATGAGCAGTTCTTC. The full variable domain, its missing parts supplied by reference TRBV9 and TRBJ2-1, is DSGVTQTPKHLITATGQRVTLRCSPRSGDLSVYWYQQSLDQGLQFLIQYYNGEERAKGNILERFSAQQFPDLHSELNLSSLELGDSALYFCASNKQGFHNEQFFGPGTRLTVL.

The chain links TRBV19 to TRBJ1-2; D unresolved. This CDR3 comprises 15 residues. Trimming removed 1 base from V and 6 bases from J, with 15 bases in between. The germline CDR1 and CDR2 sequences are LNHDA and SQIVND (reference sequence). CDR3 loop: CASSIAGSKMNGYTF. The CDR3 nucleotides read TGTGCCAGTAGTATAGCGGGTAGTAAAATGAATGGCTACACCTTC.

This clone has more than one count but fewer than ten. The chain uses TRBV3-1 (or the pseudogene TRBV3-2) and TRBJ1-1; 9 bases agree with TRBD1. V gave up 4 bases and J gave up 8 bases; unmatched junction bases: 2. Germline assignment: CDR1 LGHDT and CDR2 YNNKEL (reference sequence). This CDR3 region has 12 residues. The CDR3 sequence is CASSRGQGEAFF. The CDR3 DNA reads as TGTGCCAGCAGCCGAGGACAGGGGGAAGCTTTCTTT.

This chain uses TRBV18 with TRBJ1-2; a possible D gene is TRBD1 (6 bases). The V end was cut by 3 bases, the J end by 4 bases, with 9 bases between. CDR1 KGHSH and CDR2 LQKENI come from the germline V gene. There are 13 residues in the CDR3. For the CDR3, the DNA is TGTGCCAGCTCACCTACAGGGACCTATGGCTACACCTTC. Amino acid sequence: CASSPTGTYGYTF. Full variable domain (remainder filled in from reference TRBV18 and TRBJ1-2): NAGVMQNPRHLVRRRGQEARLRCSPMKGHSHVYWYRQLPEEGLKFMVYLQKENIIDESGMPKERFSAEFPKEGPSILRIQQVVRGDSAAYFCASSPTGTYGYTFGSGTRLTVV.

The gene calls are TRBV6-6 and TRBJ1-6; D is unresolved. This CDR3 is 14 amino acids long. Germline-derived CDR1 and CDR2 are MNHNY and SVGAGI (reference sequence). Trimming stripped 6 bases from V and 1 base from J, with 7 bases between. The CDR3 loop reads CASRRGSYNSPLHF. As DNA, the CDR3 is TGTGCCAGCAGACGGGGATCCTATAATTCACCCCTCCACTTT.

The chain combines TRBV7-2 with TRBJ2-7; 10 nucleotides align to TRBD1. CDR3 size: 15 residues. Trimming at V came to 1 base and at J to 2 bases, leaving 2 bases not matched to a gene. Per germline, CDR1 SGHTA and CDR2 FQGNSA. The CDR3, as DNA: TGTGCCAGCAGCTTAGTGGGACAGGGGACCTACGAGCAGTACTTC. Translation: CASSLVGQGTYEQYF.

The chain joins TRBV27 to TRBJ2-7; 8 bases agree with TRBD1. Germline V lookup: CDR1 MNHEY, CDR2 SMNVEV (reference sequence). This CDR3 has 13 amino acids. The trim removed 4 bases at V and 12 bases at J, leaving 11 bases unmatched. In DNA, the CDR3 is TGTGCCAGCAGTTACAAGACAGGGGTCCTTAGGTACTTC. Encoded protein: CASSYKTGVLRYF.

V usage is TRBV5-1 and J usage is TRBJ2-4; D possibly matches TRBD1 or TRBD2 (5 bases each). V was trimmed by 1 base and J by 7 bases, leaving 15 bases between them. Per the germline V gene, CDR1 is SGHRS and CDR2 is YFSETQ. The CDR3 is 15 residues long. The CDR3 nucleotides are TGCGCCAGCAGCTTGACCGGGGCCCCTAGGAACATTCAGTACTTC. It specifies CASSLTGAPRNIQYF.

The gene calls are TRBV2 and TRBJ2-7; TRBD2 agrees at 11 bases. CDR3 length equals 15 residues. CDR1 and CDR2 from the germline V gene are SNHLY and FYNNEI. V lost 3 bases to trimming and J lost 6 bases; unmatched junction nucleotides: 7. CDR3 nucleotides: TGTGCCAGCAGTGATCTTGGGACTAGCGGATCCGAGCAGTACTTC. Its protein is CASSDLGTSGSEQYF.

The chain links TRBV4-2 to TRBJ1-1; D may be TRBD1 (5 bases). Germline assignment: CDR1 LGHNA and CDR2 YNFKEQ. This CDR3 has 16 residues. Trimming pared 0 bases from V and 2 bases from J, leaving 13 bases between. The CDR3 DNA is TGTGCCAGCAGCCAAGAAGCTTGGGACGTTAACACTGAAGCTTTCTTT. Encoded protein: CASSQEAWDVNTEAFF.

This rearrangement joins TRBV28 to TRBJ2-3, with 11 bases matching TRBD2. V was clipped by 11 bases and J by 7 bases; unmatched bases: 17. CDR3 size: 16 residues. Germline CDR1 and CDR2: MDHEN and SYDVKM. CDR3 protein: CAASLSGGASIYTQYF. CDR3 nucleotides: TGTGCCGCCTCACTTAGCGGGGGGGCAAGTATATATACGCAGTATTTT.

This clone was seen more than once but under ten times. V gene TRBV6-5 combines with J gene TRBJ1-4, with unresolved D. This CDR3 is built from 15 residues. Between the trimmed V and J ends, which lost 7 bases and 0 bases, there was a span of 12 bases. CDR1 is MNHEY and CDR2 is SVGAGI in the germline V gene. CDR3 in DNA: TGTGCCAGCACCGGTCAGTGGGCAACTAATGAAAAACTGTTTTTT. Translating it yields CASTGQWATNEKLFF.

Comments on this clone: Distinct nucleotide sequences in the sample also encode this CDR3. The chain links TRBV7-9 to TRBJ1-1; 10 nucleotides match TRBD1. Looked up from germline, CDR1 is SEHNR and CDR2 is FQNEAQ (reference sequence). The CDR3 runs to 13 residues. J lost 5 bases, V lost 6 bases, and 3 bases had no gene match. The chain's CDR3 is CASRRQGATEAFF. The CDR3 DNA reads as TGTGCCAGCAGGCGACAGGGGGCGACTGAAGCTTTCTTT.

The V call is TRBV29-1, the J call TRBJ1-2, with D tentatively TRBD1 (5 bases). Germline CDR1 and CDR2: SQVTM and ANQGSEA. The CDR3 contains 12 residues. The V end was cut by 6 bases, the J end by 3 bases, with 11 bases between. In nucleotides, the CDR3 is TGCAGCGTGGGTCAAGGGGACTATGGCTACACCTTC. It encodes CSVGQGDYGYTF. The variable domain in full, completed from reference TRBV29-1 and TRBJ1-2, reads SAVISQKPSRDICQRGTSLTIQCQVDSQVTMMFWYRQQPGQSLTLIATANQGSEATYESGFVIDKFPISRPNLTFSTLTVSNMSPEDSSIYLCSVGQGDYGYTFGSGTRLTVV.

This clone has only one observation. The gene calls are TRBV6-2 or TRBV6-3 and TRBJ1-1; D is unclear. Trimming removed 2 bases at V and 3 bases at J, with 10 bases between. This CDR3 is 14 amino acids long. The V gene's germline CDR1 is MNHEY and CDR2 SVGEGT. The CDR3 loop is CASSYARPDTEAFF. CDR3 sequence (DNA): TGTGCCAGCAGTTACGCGAGACCAGACACTGAAGCTTTCTTT.

This clone was counted once. This chain links TRBV9 with TRBJ1-6, with 8 positions matching TRBD1. There are 16 residues in the CDR3. Trimming took 0 bases from V and 10 from J; bases not matched to a gene: 9. Germline lookup yields CDR1 SGDLS and CDR2 YYNGEE. CDR3 sequence reads: CASSVGSQGALSPLHF. The CDR3 DNA is TGTGCCAGCAGCGTAGGTAGCCAGGGGGCTTTGTCACCCCTCCACTTT.

V and J are TRBV27 and TRBJ2-7, with 10 bases fitting TRBD1. The germline gives CDR1 MNHEY, CDR2 SMNVEV (reference sequence). The CDR3 has 14 amino acids. Trimming cost V 6 bases and J 4 bases; bases outside gene matches: 6. This CDR3 is CASSRDRGNYEQYF. DNA of the CDR3: TGTGCCAGCAGCCGGGACAGGGGCAATTACGAGCAGTACTTC.

The rearrangement links TRBV3-1 (or the pseudogene TRBV3-2) to TRBJ1-1, with D unresolved. With 4 bases removed from V and 1 base from J, the gap between germline ends came to 7 bases. Per germline, CDR1 LGHDT and CDR2 YNNKEL (reference sequence). CDR3 length: 13 residues. CDR3 sequence reads: CASSLVENTEAFF. The CDR3 DNA sequence: TGTGCCAGCAGCCTAGTCGAGAACACTGAAGCTTTCTTT.